This entry concerns a single T cell receptor beta chain. Profiled with immunoSEQ multiplex PCR; TCRdb holds only in-frame clones, not every one. The data hold about 57,000 clones, with roughly 90% observed a single time. The source of the sample is a study of T cell changes during pregnancy in multiple sclerosis. This CDR3 is 14 amino acids long. V lost 3 bases and J lost 0, with 8 bases in between. CDR1 is MGHRA and CDR2 is YSYEKL in the germline V gene. The TCR sequence derives from a female donor in good health, enrolled as a control in a pregnancy study. The gene calls are TRBV4-1 and TRBJ1-2; D is unresolved. The specimen comprised peripheral blood, sampled after pregnancy. For the CDR3, the DNA is TGCGCCAGCAGCCACCAGGTTGCTAACTATGGCTACACCTTC. Translating it yields CASSHQVANYGYTF.